The next 17 T cell receptor beta chains were all read from a single sample in a study of tumour-infiltrating T cells in Burkitt lymphoma. The method was immunoSEQ multiplex PCR; TCRdb's version includes in-frame clones alone and lacks a portion of them. The repertoire holds tens of thousands of clones, with less than 35% as singletons. The specimen was tumor tissue. Receptor source: a human donor with Burkitt lymphoma.

V is TRBV6-5 and J is TRBJ1-2; D remains ambiguous. Trimming removed 2 bases at V and 7 bases at J, with 11 bases between. The CDR3 is 13 amino acids. The germline CDR1 and CDR2 sequences are MNHEY and SVGAGI. The CDR3 loop is CASSYGELGGYTF. Here the CDR3 DNA reads TGTGCCAGCAGTTACGGGGAACTCGGTGGCTACACCTTC.

The chain links TRBV7-8 to TRBJ1-5; 7 positions match TRBD1. The CDR3 contains 13 residues. V shed 5 bases, J shed 4 bases, and the junction held 2 bases outside the gene matches. The V gene's germline CDR1 is SGHVS and CDR2 FQNEAQ. DNA for the CDR3: TGTGCCAGCAGCACAGGGGTTAATCAGCCCCAGCATTTT. Translating it yields CASSTGVNQPQHF.

The chain carries TRBV5-1 and TRBJ2-1; 10 bases line up with TRBD1. There are 14 residues in the CDR3. The V segment lost 7 bases and the J segment 3 bases; nucleotides outside the gene matches: 4. Germline V gives CDR1 SGHRS, CDR2 YFSETQ. CDR3 sequence reads: CASAGQGIYNEQFF. The CDR3 bases are TGCGCCAGCGCGGGACAGGGGATCTACAATGAGCAGTTCTTC. The full variable domain, its missing parts supplied by reference TRBV5-1 and TRBJ2-1, is KAGVTQTPRYLIKTRGQQVTLSCSPISGHRSVSWYQQTPGQGLQFLFEYFSETQRNKGNFPGRFSGRQFSNSRSEMNVSTLELGDSALYLCASAGQGIYNEQFFGPGTRLTVL.

This clone was found a few times. V usage is TRBV7-9 and J usage is TRBJ1-2; no firm D call. Germline CDR1 reads SEHNR; CDR2 reads FQNEAQ (reference sequence). CDR3 length: 13 amino acids. V dropped 1 base and J dropped 8 bases, with 11 bases sitting between them. CDR3: CASSLEEGRGYTF. DNA for the CDR3: TGTGCCAGCAGCTTAGAGGAGGGAAGGGGCTACACCTTC.

This chain joins TRBV4-1 and TRBJ2-2; 8 nucleotides match TRBD1. CDR1 is MGHRA, CDR2 YSYEKL, per germline. This CDR3 region has 15 residues. The trim removed 4 bases at V and 4 bases at J, leaving 5 bases unmatched. For the CDR3, the DNA is TGCGCCAGCAGCCCGGACAGGGTGGGCACCGGGGAGCTGTTTTTT. As protein: CASSPDRVGTGELFF.

This sequence joins TRBV29-1 and TRBJ1-2, with D maybe TRBD1 (5 bases). Germline V gene data show CDR1 as SQVTM and CDR2 as ANQGSEA. Trimming stripped 1 base from V and 8 bases from J, with 8 bases between. This CDR3 is 11 amino acids long. The chain's CDR3 is CSVEGRDGYTF. CDR3 sequence (DNA): TGCAGCGTTGAAGGGAGGGACGGCTACACCTTC. Variable domain in full (rest from reference TRBV29-1 and TRBJ1-2): SAVISQKPSRDICQRGTSLTIQCQVDSQVTMMFWYRQQPGQSLTLIATANQGSEATYESGFVIDKFPISRPNLTFSTLTVSNMSPEDSSIYLCSVEGRDGYTFGSGTRLTVV.

This clone is labeled medium-sized. The rearrangement uses TRBV6-4 and TRBJ2-2; D might be TRBD2 (6 bases). The CDR3 sequence is 14 residues long. The germline V gene encodes CDR1 MRHNA and CDR2 SNTAGT. The ends were cut back, 2 bases at V and 7 bases at J, with 11 bases in the middle. CDR3 region: CASSDPAGGGELFF. For the CDR3, the DNA is TGTGCCAGCAGTGACCCGGCCGGGGGCGGGGAGCTGTTTTTT.

J is TRBJ1-3 and V is TRBV19; no reliable D call. Per germline, CDR1 LNHDA and CDR2 SQIVND (reference sequence). This CDR3 is 11 amino acids long. V lost 10 bases to trimming and J lost 4 bases, with 8 bases between them. In DNA, the CDR3 is TGTGCCACGGGAATCGGAAACACCATATATTTT. Its translation: CATGIGNTIYF. The full variable domain, completed using reference TRBV19 and TRBJ1-3, is DGGITQSPKYLFRKEGQNVTLSCEQNLNHDAMYWYRQDPGQGLRLIYYSQIVNDFQKGDIAEGYSVSREKKESFPLTVTSAQKNPTAFYLCATGIGNTIYFGEGSWLTVV.

The chain is built from TRBV7-2 and TRBJ1-1, with D unclear. The CDR3 sequence is 15 residues long. From germline, CDR1 is SGHTA and CDR2 FQGNSA. Trimming shortened V by 2 bases and J by 4 bases, and 14 bases separated the two germline ends. This chain's CDR3 is CASSLYSGFFTEAFF. CDR3 nucleotides: TGTGCCAGCAGCTTATATAGTGGGTTTTTCACTGAAGCTTTCTTT.

This clone showed up just once. The chain has TRBV19 and TRBJ2-1; unclear D gene. The V end lost 6 bases, the J end lost 5 bases, and 8 bases lay between the germline ends. The CDR3 has 12 residues. Germline lookup yields CDR1 LNHDA and CDR2 SQIVND (reference sequence). This CDR3 is CASRGSHNEQFF. The CDR3 bases are TGTGCCAGTAGGGGCAGCCACAATGAGCAGTTCTTC.

This clone has more than one count but fewer than ten. This chain connects TRBV4-1 to TRBJ2-7, with a tentative D call TRBD2 (5 bases). This CDR3 has 14 residues. Germline CDR1 MGHRA, CDR2 YSYEKL. Trimming took 0 bases from V and 5 from J, leaving 11 bases between them. The CDR3 sequence: CASSQDRGINEQYF. CDR3 DNA sequence: TGCGCCAGCAGCCAAGACCGGGGAATAAACGAGCAGTACTTC.

V and J are TRBV6-6 and TRBJ2-3; D remains ambiguous. The CDR3 length is 15 residues. Deletions cut 0 bases from V and 2 bases from J, with 9 bases between. Germline lookup yields CDR1 MNHNY and CDR2 SVGAGI (reference sequence). CDR3 protein: CASSYSGRNTDTQYF. Written as DNA, the CDR3 is TGTGCCAGCAGTTACTCCGGACGGAACACAGATACGCAGTATTTT.

The chain employs TRBV18 and TRBJ2-6, with a tentative D call TRBD1 (5 bases). CDR1 KGHSH and CDR2 LQKENI come from the germline V gene. CDR3 length: 15 residues. V dropped 3 bases and J dropped 2 bases, with 8 bases sitting between them. The CDR3 DNA reads TGTGCCAGCTCACCGGCACAGGCTGGGGCCAACGTCCTGACTTTC. Its translation: CASSPAQAGANVLTF.

This clone was counted between two and nine times. This sequence joins TRBV10-1 and TRBJ2-3, with a tentative D call TRBD2 (5 bases). The CDR3 sequence is 16 residues long. Trimming took off 0 bases at V and 3 bases at J, with 13 bases between the two ends. The V gene's germline CDR1 is WNHNN and CDR2 SYGVQD (reference sequence). In DNA, the CDR3 is TGCGCCAGCAGTGAGTCGAGGAGCGGACCTACAGATACGCAGTATTTT. This translates into CASSESRSGPTDTQYF.

This clone occurred a few times. The V call is TRBV6-1, the J call TRBJ1-3; D unclear. V was cut by 2 bases and J by 0 bases, with 11 bases left in between. Germline CDR1 and CDR2: MNHNS and SASEGT. This CDR3 comprises 16 residues. CDR3 nucleotides: TGTGCCAGCAGTGAATCGGGTCCGTCCTCTGGAAACACCATATATTTT. Protein product: CASSESGPSSGNTIYF.

The J gene is TRBJ1-1, the V gene TRBV6-1; no clear D gene. The CDR3 contains 14 residues. V lost 3 bases and J lost 1, with 9 bases in between. CDR1 is MNHNS and CDR2 is SASEGT in the germline V gene. The CDR3 here is CASSDQGGNTEAFF. In nucleotides, the CDR3 is TGTGCCAGCAGTGACCAAGGAGGGAACACTGAAGCTTTCTTT.

This clone was seen more than once but under ten times. The chain has TRBV9 and TRBJ2-1; unclear D gene. From germline, CDR1 is SGDLS and CDR2 YYNGEE. The CDR3 extends over 15 amino acids. Trimming shortened V by 3 bases and J by 8 bases, and 18 bases separated the two germline ends. CDR3 region: CASSAFGVSIHEQFF. CDR3 sequence (DNA): TGTGCCAGCAGCGCCTTTGGCGTTTCGATCCATGAGCAGTTCTTC.